This passage covers 25 T cell receptor beta chains from one sample sequenced in a study of T cells in Graves' hyperthyroidism and ophthalmopathy. Amplification targeted TCR beta CDR3 regions from RNA transcripts. Initially, a first-round RT-PCR of the TCR CDR3 employed the HTBI primer set. MiXCR, applied by TCRdb to the multiplex PCR reads, yields one record per CDR3 protein. The sample lists 700,000 or so distinct CDR3 sequences; about 14% were seen once. Source material: blood. These receptors originate from a woman aged 50 to 60 with Graves' ophthalmopathy.

The table lists this clonotype with a few counts. V gene TRBV7-2 combines with J gene TRBJ2-5, with D uncertain. Germline lookup yields CDR1 SGHTA and CDR2 FQGNSA. The CDR3 loop spans 16 amino acids. The germline V and J ends were trimmed by 1 base and 2 bases, with 14 bases remaining between them. The CDR3, as DNA: TGTGCCAGCAGCTTAGTACTTACCTCACCTCAAGAGACCCAGTACTTC. Amino acids: CASSLVLTSPQETQYF.

The rearrangement links TRBV20-1 to TRBJ2-7; TRBD2 agrees at 14 bases. This CDR3 comprises 14 residues. V was pared by 5 bases and J by 5 bases, with 5 bases of the junction left unmatched. Germline V lookup: CDR1 DFQATT, CDR2 SNEGSKA (reference sequence). The CDR3 loop reads CSAPGLAGANEQYF. The DNA of the CDR3 is TGCAGTGCTCCGGGACTAGCGGGAGCTAACGAGCAGTACTTC.

The rearrangement uses TRBV24-1 and TRBJ2-1; D uncertain. V lost 0 bases to trimming and J lost 8 bases, with 10 bases between them. This CDR3 has 14 amino acids. CDR1 and CDR2 (germline): KGHDR, SFDVKD. Here the CDR3 reads CATSDLQGFHEQFF. The DNA of the CDR3 is TGTGCCACCAGTGATTTGCAAGGGTTCCATGAGCAGTTCTTC.

This clonotype was detected only a few times. The J gene is TRBJ2-3, the V gene TRBV6-1; tentative D call: TRBD2 (6 bases). Trimming stripped 8 bases from V and 6 bases from J, with 21 bases between. The CDR3 sequence is 15 residues long. Germline V gene data show CDR1 as MNHNS and CDR2 as SASEGT. CDR3 in DNA: TGTGCCAGCTTACGAGCGGGTGGGATGTTGGATACGCAGTATTTT. Encoded protein: CASLRAGGMLDTQYF.

The J gene is TRBJ2-7, the V gene TRBV7-3; 12 positions match TRBD2. Germline V gives CDR1 SGHTA, CDR2 FQGTGA. The V segment lost 5 bases and the J segment 7 bases; nucleotides outside the gene matches: 18. This CDR3 region has 18 residues. The chain's CDR3 is CASSEKTTSGRTGGEQYF. CDR3 nucleotides: TGTGCCAGCAGCGAAAAAACCACTAGCGGGAGGACCGGGGGTGAGCAGTACTTC.

This clonotype appeared a few times. The chain joins TRBV10-3 to TRBJ1-2; tentatively, D is TRBD1 (5 bases). The CDR3 runs 14 residues. Trimming left V 3 bases short and J 7 bases short, with 15 bases between. From germline, CDR1 is ENHRY and CDR2 SYGVKD. This CDR3 reads CAISDRDQGRGYTF. The DNA for the CDR3 is TGTGCCATCAGTGACCGGGATCAGGGTCGTGGCTACACCTTC.

This clonotype was detected many times. The gene calls are TRBV5-1 and TRBJ2-7; perhaps TRBD2 as D (6 bases). Trimming left V 3 bases short and J 0 bases short, with 22 bases between. Germline loops: CDR1 SGHRS, CDR2 YFSETQ. CDR3 length: 18 amino acids. This CDR3 is CASSSWTILRELSYEQYF. The CDR3 DNA is TGCGCCAGCAGCTCCTGGACTATACTCAGGGAACTCTCCTACGAGCAGTACTTC.

This chain joins TRBV28 and TRBJ1-4; D is unclear. Germline V gene data show CDR1 as MDHEN and CDR2 as SYDVKM. The CDR3 covers 16 residues. Between the trimmed V and J ends, which lost 7 bases and 5 bases, there was a span of 20 bases. The CDR3 protein is CASTKMGGEGNEKLFF. CDR3 DNA sequence: TGTGCCAGCACCAAAATGGGTGGGGAGGGAAATGAAAAACTGTTTTTT. The variable domain in full, with the rest retrieved from reference TRBV28 and TRBJ1-4, is DVKVTQSSRYLVKRTGEKVFLECVQDMDHENMFWYRQDPGLGLRLIYFSYDVKMKEKGDIPEGYSVSREKKERFSLILESASTNQTSMYLCASTKMGGEGNEKLFFGSGTQLSVL.

This clonotype has only a few counts. The V gene is TRBV5-1, the J gene TRBJ2-1; 7 nucleotides agree with TRBD2. Germline trimming cut 1 base from V and 6 bases from J; bases unmatched to any gene: 10. From germline, CDR1 is SGHRS and CDR2 YFSETQ. The CDR3 is made up of 16 amino acids. CDR3 sequence reads: CASSLQSGIPINEQFF. CDR3 DNA: TGCGCCAGCAGCTTGCAAAGCGGGATACCGATCAATGAGCAGTTCTTC.

This clonotype came up many times. The chain's CDR3 is CSARNTSGSIYEQYF. The CDR3 bases are TGCAGTGCTAGAAATACTAGCGGGAGTATCTACGAGCAGTACTTC. The gene calls are TRBV20-1 and TRBJ2-7; 11 bases fit TRBD2. Germline CDR1 reads DFQATT; CDR2 reads SNEGSKA (reference sequence). The CDR3 totals 15 residues. V lost 2 bases to trimming and J lost 3 bases; unmatched junction nucleotides: 6.

V is TRBV10-3 and J is TRBJ2-7; TRBD1 might be the D (6 bases). With 1 base removed from V and 0 bases from J, the gap between germline ends came to 13 bases. The germline gives CDR1 ENHRY, CDR2 SYGVKD. The length of the CDR3 is 16 residues. The CDR3 DNA sequence: TGTGCCATCAGTGAGTACAGGGCAGACTACTCCTACGAGCAGTACTTC. It specifies CAISEYRADYSYEQYF.

This clonotype came up a few times. The rearrangement uses TRBV19 and TRBJ2-3; D gene uncertain. V was pared by 3 bases and J by 0 bases, with 10 bases between. The CDR3 runs 15 residues. The germline V gene encodes CDR1 LNHDA and CDR2 SQIVND (reference sequence). The DNA of the CDR3 is TGTGCCAGTAGTATTGGCCCCCGGAGCACAGATACGCAGTATTTT. Residues: CASSIGPRSTDTQYF.

This clonotype was picked up many times. The chain has TRBV2 and TRBJ1-5; D not certain. V was clipped by 4 bases and J by 6 bases, with 7 bases between them. The CDR3 is made up of 12 amino acids. Germline V gene data show CDR1 as SNHLY and CDR2 as FYNNEI. CDR3 sequence: CASSVESQPQHF. The CDR3 nucleotides are TGTGCCAGCAGTGTAGAGTCTCAGCCCCAGCATTTT. Complete variable domain (other parts from reference TRBV2 and TRBJ1-5): EPEVTQTPSHQVTQMGQEVILRCVPISNHLYFYWYRQILGQKVEFLVSFYNNEISEKSEIFDDQFSVERPDGSNFTLKIRSTKLEDSAMYFCASSVESQPQHFGDGTRLSIL.

A single count supports this clonotype. The gene calls are TRBV5-6 and TRBJ2-1; the match to TRBD2 covers 11 bases. CDR1 SGHDT and CDR2 YYEEEE come from the germline V gene. J gave up 5 bases and V 5 bases, and 9 bases lay outside the gene matches. This CDR3 is 16 amino acids long. The CDR3 here is CASSSSGTSGNNEQFF. The CDR3 DNA is TGTGCCAGCAGTTCCTCCGGGACTAGCGGAAACAATGAGCAGTTCTTC.

This clonotype was seen ten or more times. V is TRBV12-3 or TRBV12-4 and J is TRBJ2-1; 7 positions match TRBD1. V was clipped by 6 bases and J by 7 bases; unmatched bases: 9. The CDR3 is made up of 14 amino acids. The CDR3 DNA reads TGTGCCAGCAGCTCCGGGACAGCAGTAAATGAGCAGTTCTTC. Protein product: CASSSGTAVNEQFF.

The sample holds many counts of this clonotype. The V and J genes are TRBV6-2 or TRBV6-3 and TRBJ1-5, with no clear D. The CDR3 has 12 amino acids. The ends were cut back, 8 bases at V and 3 bases at J, with 8 bases in the middle. Germline V gives CDR1 MNHEY, CDR2 SVGEGT. The CDR3: CASHTLNQPQHF. DNA for the CDR3: TGTGCCAGCCACACCCTCAATCAGCCCCAGCATTTT.

The chain recombines TRBV18 with TRBJ1-5; 7 positions match TRBD1. Per the germline V gene, CDR1 is KGHSH and CDR2 is LQKENI. V lost 6 bases to trimming and J lost 5 bases; unmatched junction nucleotides: 7. The CDR3 contains 14 residues. The CDR3 region has the DNA TGTGCCAGCTCCCAAGGGGGCTTAGATCAGCCCCAGCATTTT. This gives the protein CASSQGGLDQPQHF.

This clonotype was detected many times. V gene TRBV7-2 combines with J gene TRBJ2-7, with D possibly being TRBD1 or TRBD2 (5 bases each). This CDR3 region has 14 residues. The germline CDR1 and CDR2 sequences are SGHTA and FQGNSA. The V end lost 7 bases, the J end lost 3 bases, and 16 bases lay between the germline ends. The CDR3: CASTQRDLFYEQYF. CDR3 nucleotide sequence: TGTGCCAGCACCCAAAGGGACCTCTTCTACGAGCAGTACTTC.

This clonotype was observed a few times. This chain joins TRBV5-1 and TRBJ2-7; D is perhaps TRBD2 (6 bases). Germline CDR1 and CDR2: SGHRS and YFSETQ. The length of the CDR3 is 15 residues. V shed 4 bases and J shed 0 bases, with 14 bases lying between them. This CDR3 is CASSPGTPSSYEQYF. CDR3 coding DNA: TGCGCCAGCAGCCCAGGGACTCCAAGCTCCTACGAGCAGTACTTC. The full variable domain, in which reference TRBV5-1 and TRBJ2-7 provide the parts outside the CDR3, is KAGVTQTPRYLIKTRGQQVTLSCSPISGHRSVSWYQQTPGQGLQFLFEYFSETQRNKGNFPGRFSGRQFSNSRSEMNVSTLELGDSALYLCASSPGTPSSYEQYFGPGTRLTVT.

The sample holds many counts of this clonotype. The chain recombines TRBV7-9 with TRBJ2-1; 11 bases align to TRBD2. Germline V lookup: CDR1 SEHNR, CDR2 FQNEAQ (reference sequence). The ends lost 1 base at V and 4 bases at J; junction bases unmatched: 6. The CDR3 is made up of 17 amino acids. CDR3 loop: CASSLVAGGPLYNEQFF. In DNA form, the CDR3 reads TGTGCCAGCAGCTTAGTAGCGGGAGGGCCCTTATACAATGAGCAGTTCTTC.

There are many counts of this clonotype. This chain uses TRBV5-1 with TRBJ1-1, with no clear D. V lost 4 bases, J lost 1 base, and 17 bases lay in between. The CDR3 sequence is 16 residues long. Germline V gene sequence: CDR1 SGHRS, CDR2 YFSETQ. The CDR3 DNA sequence: TGCGCCAGCAGCCACCTTATCGGGAACACGAACACTGAAGCTTTCTTT. Its protein product is CASSHLIGNTNTEAFF.

This clonotype came up many times. This sequence joins TRBV4-3 and TRBJ1-1; D may be TRBD1 (5 bases). Trimming stripped 1 base from V and 2 bases from J, with 8 bases between. The germline V gene encodes CDR1 LGHNA and CDR2 YSLEER. This CDR3 spans 14 amino acids. This CDR3 reads CASSQAGLNTEAFF. DNA for the CDR3: TGCGCCAGCAGCCAAGCGGGACTCAACACTGAAGCTTTCTTT.

This clonotype was recorded many times. The rearrangement links TRBV7-2 to TRBJ2-1, with 11 bases lining up with TRBD2. With V trimmed by 5 bases and J by 6 bases, 6 bases remained unmatched. Per germline, CDR1 SGHTA and CDR2 FQGNSA. CDR3 length equals 15 residues. CDR3 in DNA: TGTGCCAGCAGCCAAACTAGCGGGAGCCGCAATGAGCAGTTCTTC. It codes for CASSQTSGSRNEQFF.

This clonotype was seen repeatedly, ten times or more. CDR3 DNA sequence: TGTGCCAGCAGTGAGAAAGGGACACGCCCGACGCCTAACTATGGCTACACCTTC. Its protein is CASSEKGTRPTPNYGYTF. This chain joins TRBV2 and TRBJ1-2; D is possibly TRBD1 (6 bases). CDR3 length: 18 amino acids. Trimming took off 3 bases at V and 0 bases at J, with 20 bases between the two ends. Germline CDR1 and CDR2: SNHLY and FYNNEI.

This clonotype has just a few counts. The V gene is TRBV24-1, the J gene TRBJ2-1, with 7 bases aligning to TRBD2. CDR1 and CDR2 from the germline V gene are KGHDR and SFDVKD. With V trimmed by 2 bases and J by 0 bases, 9 bases remained unmatched. There are 18 residues in the CDR3. The CDR3: CATSDSVGRPPSYNEQFF. The CDR3 DNA sequence: TGTGCCACCAGTGATTCAGTCGGGAGGCCCCCCTCCTACAATGAGCAGTTCTTC.